Shown below are 17 T cell receptor beta chains from a single sample sequenced in a study of shared clonotypes between healthy human individuals. Profiled with immunoSEQ multiplex PCR; TCRdb holds only in-frame clones, not every one. The data contain 950,000 to 1,300,000 clones, under 80% of them seen just once; the ten biggest clones take up approximately 1.5%. Input material: memory CD4+ T cells sorted from blood. Noted subset: CD45RA-negative fraction. The receptors were gathered from a man aged 18 to 29 in good health.

This chain joins TRBV10-3 and TRBJ2-7, with 9 bases identical to TRBD2. Germline V gives CDR1 ENHRY, CDR2 SYGVKD. The V gene end was trimmed by 4 bases and the J gene end by 3 bases; junction bases not matched to a gene: 4. CDR3 length: 14 residues. In DNA, the CDR3 is TGTGCCATCAGTGGGGCGGGAGGGCGCTACGAGCAGTACTTC. This codes for CAISGAGGRYEQYF.

This clone showed up just a few times. The genes are TRBV7-3 and TRBJ2-7; D remains ambiguous. The V gene lost 1 base and the J gene lost 3 bases, with 4 bases spanning the gap. Germline assignment: CDR1 SGHTA and CDR2 FQGTGA. The CDR3 is made up of 12 amino acids. The CDR3 DNA is TGTGCCAGCAGCTTAAATGGCTACGAGCAGTACTTC. Amino acid sequence: CASSLNGYEQYF.

The V and J genes are TRBV19 and TRBJ2-7; TRBD1 matches at 11 bases. CDR3 length: 11 residues. From germline, CDR1 is LNHDA and CDR2 SQIVND (reference sequence). Trimming cost V 8 bases and J 13 bases; bases outside gene matches: 7. CDR3 DNA: TGTGCCAGTGGGAAGGACAGGGGGCTCTACTTC. This sequence encodes CASGKDRGLYF.

V usage is TRBV7-2 and J usage is TRBJ1-3; no definite D call. V lost 0 bases and J lost 0, with 15 bases in between. The germline V gene has CDR1 SGHTA and CDR2 FQGNSA. The CDR3 runs to 18 residues. CDR3 protein: CASSLAATGSGSGNTIYF. The CDR3 DNA sequence: TGTGCCAGCAGCTTAGCGGCTACGGGATCTGGCTCTGGAAACACCATATATTTT.

As to this clone: A far larger clone is one nucleotide away, so this likely arose from a read error. J is TRBJ1-5 and V is TRBV5-1; D ambiguous. The CDR3 contains 13 residues. V lost 3 bases to trimming and J lost 6 bases, with 10 bases between them. CDR1 and CDR2 from the germline V gene are SGHRS and YFSETQ. The CDR3 DNA is TGCGCCAGCAGCTCGGCGTTTACTCAGCCCCAGCATTTT. This translates into CASSSAFTQPQHF.

This chain joins TRBV5-1 and TRBJ2-5; D is uncertain. CDR3 size: 15 residues. The germline CDR1 and CDR2 sequences are SGHRS and YFSETQ. V dropped 0 bases and J dropped 5 bases, with 14 bases sitting between them. Here the CDR3 reads CASSLEGLAWETQYF. The CDR3 DNA follows: TGCGCCAGCAGCTTGGAGGGCCTGGCGTGGGAGACCCAGTACTTC.

This clone was counted between two and nine times. V usage is TRBV5-1 and J usage is TRBJ1-2; possibly TRBD1 for D (5 bases). Germline V gives CDR1 SGHRS, CDR2 YFSETQ. The CDR3 runs to 13 residues. Trimming left V 5 bases short and J 4 bases short, with 12 bases between. The CDR3 loop reads CASSQTVGYGYTF. CDR3 nucleotide sequence: TGCGCCAGCAGTCAGACAGTTGGCTATGGCTACACCTTC.

The chain recombines TRBV5-6 with TRBJ2-5, with D perhaps TRBD1 or TRBD2 (5 bases each). The CDR3 is 13 amino acids. V lost 3 bases, J lost 2 bases, and 8 bases lay in between. CDR1 is SGHDT and CDR2 is YYEEEE in the germline V gene. CDR3 nucleotide sequence: TGTGCCAGCAGCTGGGACCAACAAGAGACCCAGTACTTC. Translating gives CASSWDQQETQYF. The full variable domain, in which reference TRBV5-6 and TRBJ2-5 provide the parts outside the CDR3, is DAGVTQSPTHLIKTRGQQVTLRCSPKSGHDTVSWYQQALGQGPQFIFQYYEEEERQRGNFPDRFSGHQFPNYSSELNVNALLLGDSALYLCASSWDQQETQYFGPGTRLLVL.

The rearrangement joins TRBV7-2 to TRBJ1-5; D call uncertain. CDR3 size: 15 residues. CDR1 and CDR2 (germline): SGHTA, FQGNSA. The ends were cut back, 5 bases at V and 4 bases at J, with 15 bases in the middle. The CDR3 here is CASSVTGSLNQPQHF. The CDR3 DNA sequence: TGTGCCAGCAGCGTCACGGGCAGTTTAAATCAGCCCCAGCATTTT. Looking up the rest from reference TRBV7-2 and TRBJ1-5 gives the full variable domain: GAGVSQSPSNKVTEKGKDVELRCDPISGHTALYWYRQSLGQGLEFLIYFQGNSAPDKSGLPSDRFSAERTGGSVSTLTIQRTQQEDSAVYLCASSVTGSLNQPQHFGDGTRLSIL.

The V and J genes are TRBV6-1 and TRBJ1-2; D is unclear. V lost 3 bases to trimming and J lost 4 bases, with 12 bases between them. The length of the CDR3 is 14 residues. Germline CDR1 is MNHNS and CDR2 is SASEGT. The CDR3 here is CASSEVRQIYGYTF. The CDR3 DNA reads as TGTGCCAGCAGTGAGGTTCGGCAGATCTATGGCTACACCTTC.

This chain uses TRBV9 with TRBJ2-7; 13 bases line up with TRBD2. Germline V CDR1 and CDR2: SGDLS, YYNGEE. The J segment lost 2 bases and the V segment lost 4 bases, leaving 15 bases of the junction unmatched. The CDR3 contains 19 residues. CDR3 nucleotide sequence: TGTGCCAGCAGCCACCCCGATACCGGGACTAGCGGGAAAGCCTACGAGCAGTACTTC. Amino acid sequence: CASSHPDTGTSGKAYEQYF. The complete variable domain, with remaining parts taken from reference TRBV9 and TRBJ2-7, reads DSGVTQTPKHLITATGQRVTLRCSPRSGDLSVYWYQQSLDQGLQFLIQYYNGEERAKGNILERFSAQQFPDLHSELNLSSLELGDSALYFCASSHPDTGTSGKAYEQYFGPGTRLTVT.

The CDR3 bases are TGCGCCAGCAGCCAGAGACAGCCCGTTCGTGGGAACACTGAAGCTTTCTTT. As protein: CASSQRQPVRGNTEAFF. J is TRBJ1-1 and V is TRBV4-1; D possibly corresponds to TRBD1 (5 bases). The CDR3 sequence is 17 residues long. V dropped 3 bases and J dropped 1 base, with 18 bases sitting between them. The germline V gene encodes CDR1 MGHRA and CDR2 YSYEKL.

The chain carries TRBV7-9 and TRBJ1-2, with D perhaps TRBD1 (6 bases). Per the germline V gene, CDR1 is SEHNR and CDR2 is FQNEAQ (reference sequence). The V and J ends lost 3 bases and 6 bases respectively, with 11 bases between them. This CDR3 is 13 amino acids long. CDR3 DNA sequence: TGTGCCAGCAGCTTCACAGGGAACGATGGCTACACCTTC. It encodes CASSFTGNDGYTF.

CDR3 coding DNA: TGTGCCAGCTCACCAACACAGGAAAACTATGGCTACACCTTC. This codes for CASSPTQENYGYTF. This rearrangement joins TRBV18 to TRBJ1-2, with TRBD1 as a possible D gene (5 bases). Germline lookup yields CDR1 KGHSH and CDR2 LQKENI. The length of the CDR3 is 14 residues. The V and J ends lost 2 bases and 2 bases respectively, with 9 bases between them.

For the CDR3, the DNA is TGTGCCAGCAGTTTGACAGGGCCCTACAATGAGCAGTTCTTC. Translating it yields CASSLTGPYNEQFF. V gene TRBV27 combines with J gene TRBJ2-1; TRBD1 matches 7 bases. The ends lost 3 bases at V and 2 bases at J; junction bases unmatched: 1. CDR1 and CDR2 (germline): MNHEY, SMNVEV (reference sequence). CDR3 length: 14 residues.

V gene TRBV28 combines with J gene TRBJ2-3; no firm D call. This CDR3 comprises 16 residues. Trimming pared 2 bases from V and 0 bases from J, leaving 12 bases between. Germline V gives CDR1 MDHEN, CDR2 SYDVKM. The CDR3 DNA sequence: TGTGCCAGCAGTTTAGGTATTAGCCCCAGCACAGATACGCAGTATTTT. Its protein is CASSLGISPSTDTQYF. The full variable domain, rest sourced from reference TRBV28 and TRBJ2-3, is DVKVTQSSRYLVKRTGEKVFLECVQDMDHENMFWYRQDPGLGLRLIYFSYDVKMKEKGDIPEGYSVSREKKERFSLILESASTNQTSMYLCASSLGISPSTDTQYFGPGTRLTVL.

This clone was found a few times. V gene TRBV14 combines with J gene TRBJ2-5; 9 bases line up with TRBD1. CDR1 and CDR2 (germline): SGHDN, FVKESK. Unmatched junction bases numbered 5, after V lost 2 bases and J lost 4 bases. The CDR3 consists of 15 residues. The DNA for the CDR3 is TGTGCCAGCAGCCAACAACAGGGGGCAGGAGAGACCCAGTACTTC. Translating gives CASSQQQGAGETQYF.